Each of the 29 T cell receptor beta chains below was sequenced from the same sample in a study of CD8 T cells in Susac syndrome. Random hexamers were used to reverse transcribe an amount of roughly 0.5 to 1 ug RNA. TCRdb reprocessed the immunoSEQ multiplex PCR reads with MiXCR, giving one entry per CDR3 protein. Of under 200,000 distinct CDR3 sequences in the sample, 90% to 96% were seen once. Sequenced: CD4+ T cells from PBMCs. These receptors originate from a human donor with Susac syndrome.

The chain joins TRBV5-1 to TRBJ2-3, with D unclear. The CDR3 length is 13 residues. Trimming stripped 0 bases from V and 2 bases from J, with 4 bases between. Germline values: CDR1 SGHRS, CDR2 YFSETQ. CDR3: CASSLEFTDTQYF. CDR3 bases: TGCGCCAGCAGCTTGGAGTTCACAGATACGCAGTATTTT.

The chain uses TRBV27 and TRBJ2-5, with 8 nucleotides matching TRBD2. Germline CDR1 reads MNHEY; CDR2 reads SMNVEV (reference sequence). V shed 6 bases and J 4 bases; nucleotides not matched to a gene: 7. The CDR3 has 14 residues. The CDR3 reads CASRGAGEPETQYF. Written as DNA, the CDR3 is TGTGCCAGCAGGGGAGCGGGAGAGCCAGAGACCCAGTACTTC.

This clonotype was detected only once. This chain links TRBV29-1 with TRBJ1-4, with TRBD1 as a possible D gene (5 bases). Germline values: CDR1 SQVTM, CDR2 ANQGSEA. Trimming pared 1 base from V and 0 bases from J, leaving 9 bases between. CDR3 length: 15 amino acids. The CDR3 protein is CSVEVGQTTNEKLFF. CDR3 bases: TGCAGCGTTGAAGTTGGACAAACAACTAATGAAAAACTGTTTTTT.

This chain connects TRBV4-3 to TRBJ1-2, with TRBD1 as a possible D gene (5 bases). Trimming shortened V by 0 bases and J by 8 bases, and 16 bases separated the two germline ends. In germline, CDR1 is LGHNA, CDR2 YSLEER. The CDR3 loop spans 15 amino acids. CDR3 nucleotide sequence: TGCGCCAGCAGCCAAGACGCTCGGGGGTTCGCAGGCTACACCTTC. Translation gives CASSQDARGFAGYTF.

The V gene is TRBV9, the J gene TRBJ2-3; the match to TRBD1 covers 7 bases. The CDR3 is 14 residues long. CDR1 SGDLS and CDR2 YYNGEE come from the germline V gene. J lost 3 bases, V lost 5 bases, and 6 bases had no gene match. In DNA, the CDR3 is TGTGCCAGCAGAGGGGGCCATGGGACAGATACGCAGTATTTT. Protein sequence: CASRGGHGTDTQYF. The entire variable domain, with the rest obtained from reference TRBV9 and TRBJ2-3, is as follows: DSGVTQTPKHLITATGQRVTLRCSPRSGDLSVYWYQQSLDQGLQFLIQYYNGEERAKGNILERFSAQQFPDLHSELNLSSLELGDSALYFCASRGGHGTDTQYFGPGTRLTVL.

The chain joins TRBV2 to TRBJ2-7; no clear D. CDR1 is SNHLY and CDR2 is FYNNEI in the germline V gene. The CDR3 extends over 10 amino acids. V lost 4 bases and J 6 bases, leaving 4 bases between the germline ends. The CDR3 is CASSGGEQYF. The DNA of the CDR3 is TGTGCCAGCAGTGGGGGCGAGCAGTACTTC.

The chain couples TRBV7-8 to TRBJ1-6; 8 bases align to TRBD1. The junction had 7 bases not matched to a gene; V was cut back by 5 bases and J by 7 bases. This CDR3 spans 15 amino acids. Germline lookup yields CDR1 SGHVS and CDR2 FQNEAQ. CDR3 in DNA: TGTGCCAGCAGCCTCCGGGACAGGAAGAATTCACCCCTCCACTTT. Translation: CASSLRDRKNSPLHF. Full variable domain (rest looked up from reference TRBV7-8 and TRBJ1-6): GAGVSQSPRYKVAKRGQDVALRCDPISGHVSLFWYQQALGQGPEFLTYFQNEAQLDKSGLPSDRFFAERPEGSVSTLKIQRTQQEDSAVYLCASSLRDRKNSPLHFGNGTRLTVT.

V usage is TRBV3-1 and J usage is TRBJ2-2; TRBD1 agrees at 9 bases. CDR3 length: 15 amino acids. CDR1 LGHDT and CDR2 YNNKEL come from the germline V gene (reference sequence). The trim removed 3 bases at V and 7 bases at J, leaving 6 bases unmatched. The CDR3 sequence is CASSQGTGRIGELFF. The DNA of the CDR3 is TGTGCCAGCAGCCAGGGGACAGGGCGAATCGGGGAGCTGTTTTTT.

As DNA, the CDR3 is TGTGCCAGCAGCCTAGGGACAGGGGCTACGAATCAGCCCCAGCATTTT. This gives the protein CASSLGTGATNQPQHF. The V gene is TRBV7-9, the J gene TRBJ1-5; 10 bases are a match to TRBD1. The CDR3 contains 16 residues. Trimming at V came to 5 bases and at J to 4 bases, leaving 8 bases not matched to a gene. Per germline, CDR1 SEHNR and CDR2 FQNEAQ (reference sequence).

This rearrangement joins TRBV20-1 to TRBJ2-7, with 7 bases aligning to TRBD1. The CDR3 runs 13 residues. CDR1 and CDR2 from the germline V gene are DFQATT and SNEGSKA (reference sequence). The V and J ends lost 6 bases and 4 bases, in that order; junction bases with no gene match: 9. In DNA, the CDR3 is TGCAGTGCCGAAGAACAGGGGATGTACGAGCAGTACGTC. This sequence encodes CSAEEQGMYEQYV.

DNA of the CDR3: TGTGCCAGCAGTCTACGGGGGTTAACAGAAGCTTTCTTT. It yields the protein CASSLRGLTEAFF. The chain combines TRBV6-2 or TRBV6-3 with TRBJ1-1; possibly TRBD1 for D (5 bases). Trimming stripped 5 bases from V and 8 bases from J, with 15 bases between. The V gene's germline CDR1 is MNHEY and CDR2 SVGEGT. The CDR3 is made up of 13 amino acids.

The genes are TRBV18 and TRBJ2-3; tentatively, D is TRBD2 (6 bases). Germline CDR1 reads KGHSH; CDR2 reads LQKENI. This CDR3 region has 13 residues. V gave up 2 bases and J gave up 6 bases, with 9 bases separating them. CDR3 sequence reads: CASSPTGVDTQYF. The CDR3 coding sequence is TGTGCCAGCTCACCAACGGGAGTGGATACGCAGTATTTT.

CDR3 nucleotide sequence: TGCAGTGCTGCAGGGGGTCTTCAGCCCCAGCATTTT. Its translation: CSAAGGLQPQHF. This rearrangement joins TRBV20-1 to TRBJ1-5; 7 positions agree with TRBD1. Germline V gene sequence: CDR1 DFQATT, CDR2 SNEGSKA (reference sequence). The CDR3 totals 12 residues. V shed 5 bases, J shed 6 bases, and the junction held 4 bases outside the gene matches.

The chain carries TRBV11-2 and TRBJ2-2; D may be TRBD1 or TRBD2 (6 bases each). Trimming left V 5 bases short and J 4 bases short, with 17 bases between. From germline, CDR1 is SGHAT and CDR2 FQNNGV. The CDR3 length is 16 residues. CDR3 loop: CASSTRQEGVTGELFF. The CDR3 DNA reads as TGTGCCAGCAGCACTCGACAGGAGGGGGTCACCGGGGAGCTGTTTTTT.

This rearrangement joins TRBV7-8 to TRBJ1-6; D gene unclear. V shed 7 bases and J shed 9 bases, with 10 bases lying between them. The germline V gene has CDR1 SGHVS and CDR2 FQNEAQ. This CDR3 has 12 amino acids. The CDR3 DNA sequence: TGTGCCAGCACACTCCCTGGTTCACCCCTCCACTTT. Translation: CASTLPGSPLHF.

The J gene is TRBJ2-1, the V gene TRBV29-1; D may be TRBD1 (6 bases). V lost 5 bases and J 4 bases, leaving 24 bases between the germline ends. The V gene's germline CDR1 is SQVTM and CDR2 ANQGSEA. The CDR3 runs to 17 residues. CDR3 loop: CSVTKTFNRVGYNEQFF. As DNA, the CDR3 is TGCAGCGTTACCAAAACCTTTAACAGGGTTGGTTACAATGAGCAGTTCTTC.

The chain is built from TRBV4-3 and TRBJ2-1; 9 bases agree with TRBD2. With 1 base clipped from V and 4 bases from J, the junction kept 5 bases outside the gene matches. Germline assignment: CDR1 LGHNA and CDR2 YSLEER. CDR3 length: 16 amino acids. The CDR3 region has the DNA TGCGCCAGCAGCCAAGTCGTAGCGGGGGTTTACAATGAGCAGTTCTTC. This encodes CASSQVVAGVYNEQFF.

V is TRBV4-3 and J is TRBJ2-7; the D gene is possibly TRBD2 (6 bases). From germline, CDR1 is LGHNA and CDR2 YSLEER. The CDR3 consists of 15 residues. Trimming stripped 1 base from V and 0 bases from J, with 10 bases between. Here the CDR3 reads CASSQGPRGSYEQYF. CDR3 DNA: TGCGCCAGCAGCCAAGGTCCGCGGGGCTCCTACGAGCAGTACTTC.

The CDR3 nucleotides read TGTGCCAGCAGCTTGGGGACAGACACAGATACGCAGTATTTT. This translates into CASSLGTDTDTQYF. The chain recombines TRBV7-8 with TRBJ2-3; TRBD1 matches at 7 bases. Germline V gene sequence: CDR1 SGHVS, CDR2 FQNEAQ. The CDR3 is 14 residues long. V gave up 3 bases and J gave up 2 bases; unmatched junction bases: 2.

The chain employs TRBV20-1 and TRBJ2-7; 12 bases fit TRBD2. The CDR3 is 16 amino acids. CDR1 and CDR2 from the germline V gene are DFQATT and SNEGSKA (reference sequence). V was pared by 6 bases and J by 4 bases, with 13 bases of the junction left unmatched. This chain's CDR3 is CSAPGTSGPRRYEQYF. CDR3 bases: TGCAGTGCACCTGGGACTAGCGGGCCTAGGAGGTACGAGCAGTACTTC.

J is TRBJ2-1 and V is TRBV6-2 or TRBV6-3, with 7 positions matching TRBD2. V lost 7 bases to trimming and J lost 5 bases; unmatched junction nucleotides: 14. CDR1 MNHEY and CDR2 SVGEGT come from the germline V gene. CDR3 length: 16 residues. CDR3: CASKGFGLGANNEQFF. CDR3 DNA sequence: TGTGCCAGCAAGGGGTTTGGACTAGGGGCCAACAATGAGCAGTTCTTC.

The V call is TRBV15, the J call TRBJ2-1; TRBD2 is a possible D gene (6 bases). Germline CDR1 and CDR2: LNHNV and YYDKDF (reference sequence). Trimming took off 3 bases at V and 6 bases at J, with 12 bases between the two ends. This CDR3 has 14 residues. The CDR3 nucleotides are TGTGCCACCAGCAGGAGACTAGACTCCAATGAGCAGTTCTTC. This encodes CATSRRLDSNEQFF.

The chain couples TRBV19 to TRBJ1-5; D perhaps matches TRBD1 (5 bases). The CDR3 contains 17 residues. From germline, CDR1 is LNHDA and CDR2 SQIVND (reference sequence). V was trimmed by 2 bases and J by 1 base, leaving 15 bases between them. This chain's CDR3 is CASSIITGRLSNQPQHF. Written as DNA, the CDR3 is TGTGCCAGTAGTATAATTACAGGCCGCCTAAGCAATCAGCCCCAGCATTTT.

This clonotype was counted a single time. V gene TRBV28 combines with J gene TRBJ2-5; no reliable D call. Trimming pared 5 bases from V and 5 bases from J, leaving 15 bases between. Germline V gives CDR1 MDHEN, CDR2 SYDVKM. The CDR3 is made up of 14 amino acids. The CDR3 sequence: CASSLIRRAETQYF. The CDR3 coding sequence is TGTGCCAGCAGTCTCATTAGAAGGGCGGAGACCCAGTACTTC.

This rearrangement joins TRBV29-1 to TRBJ1-5, with D possibly being TRBD1 (5 bases). With 6 bases removed from V and 7 bases from J, the gap between germline ends came to 16 bases. CDR1 and CDR2 from the germline V gene are SQVTM and ANQGSEA. CDR3 length: 13 residues. DNA for the CDR3: TGCAGCGTGTTAACAGGCTCGGGGCAGCCCCAGCATTTT. Translation gives CSVLTGSGQPQHF.

This chain uses TRBV25-1 with TRBJ2-3; the D is unclear. The CDR3 totals 13 residues. With 1 base removed from V and 6 bases from J, the gap between germline ends came to 8 bases. CDR1 and CDR2 (germline): MGHDK, SYGVNS. The DNA of the CDR3 is TGTGCCAGCAGTGAATTTGGTCCCGATACGCAGTATTTT. Amino acids: CASSEFGPDTQYF.

The chain joins TRBV6-1 to TRBJ2-4, with TRBD2 identical over 7 bases. J was trimmed by 1 base and V by 7 bases; bases with no gene match: 13. This CDR3 comprises 17 residues. Germline values: CDR1 MNHNS, CDR2 SASEGT. In DNA, the CDR3 is TGTGCCAGCACCCCAACCGGGGGGAAGGCGGCCAAAAACATTCAGTACTTC. It is translated as CASTPTGGKAAKNIQYF.

The chain links TRBV29-1 to TRBJ2-7; TRBD1 agrees at 9 bases. V lost 5 bases and J lost 2; bases outside the gene matches: 10. Germline V gene data show CDR1 as SQVTM and CDR2 as ANQGSEA. The CDR3 length is 15 residues. The CDR3 bases are TGCAGCGTTATAGGACAGGGGAAATTGGCCTACGAGCAGTACTTC. Translation gives CSVIGQGKLAYEQYF.

The V and J genes are TRBV20-1 and TRBJ1-5; D may be TRBD1 (6 bases). V was shortened by 5 bases and J by 2 bases, with 16 bases between the two germline ends. This CDR3 contains 15 residues. Germline CDR1 is DFQATT and CDR2 is SNEGSKA (reference sequence). DNA for the CDR3: TGCAGTGCTTTTGGGACACTAAGGGGCAATCAGCCCCAGCATTTT. It codes for CSAFGTLRGNQPQHF.